The 8 T cell receptor beta chains below all came from one sample that was sequenced in a study of T cell responses to AZD1222 COVID-19 vaccine. Sequencing used immunoSEQ multiplex PCR; TCRdb keeps in-frame clones, though not all of them. Of some 100,000 clones listed, more than 75% are singletons. Sequencing used peripheral blood, obtained on day 0 of AZD1222 vaccination. The receptors stem from an adult in good health.

This chain uses TRBV19 with TRBJ1-5; 7 bases agree with TRBD1. The V and J ends lost 4 bases and 0 bases, in that order; junction bases with no gene match: 9. The V gene's germline CDR1 is LNHDA and CDR2 SQIVND (reference sequence). This CDR3 region has 17 residues. In nucleotides, the CDR3 is TGTGCCAGTAGTACCCCGGAGACAGGGTATAGCAATCAGCCCCAGCATTTT. This sequence encodes CASSTPETGYSNQPQHF.

V usage is TRBV18 and J usage is TRBJ2-7; D might be TRBD1 (7 bases). The ends were cut back, 3 bases at V and 2 bases at J, with 14 bases in the middle. There are 15 residues in the CDR3. Germline V CDR1 and CDR2: KGHSH, LQKENI. In nucleotides, the CDR3 is TGTGCCAGCTCACCGTCGGGGGACAGCGCCTACGAGCAGTACTTC. Amino acids: CASSPSGDSAYEQYF.

The genes are TRBV12-3 or TRBV12-4 and TRBJ2-7, with 7 bases that match TRBD1. This CDR3 has 13 amino acids. Unmatched junction bases numbered 1, after V lost 3 bases and J lost 2 bases. In DNA, the CDR3 is TGTGCCAGCAGTTTCGACAGGGCCTACGAGCAGTACTTC. This codes for CASSFDRAYEQYF.

J is TRBJ1-4 and V is TRBV4-2; D is uncertain. The ends were cut back, 3 bases at V and 0 bases at J, with 11 bases in the middle. The CDR3 length is 16 residues. The germline gives CDR1 LGHNA, CDR2 YNFKEQ. The CDR3 here is CASSQGQSATNEKLFF. The CDR3 coding sequence is TGTGCCAGCAGCCAGGGTCAGAGTGCAACTAATGAAAAACTGTTTTTT.

This clone has a single count. The rearrangement links TRBV2 to TRBJ1-1, with no clear D. Looked up from germline, CDR1 is SNHLY and CDR2 is FYNNEI. CDR3 size: 13 residues. Trimming pared 1 base from V and 10 bases from J, leaving 13 bases between. CDR3 protein: CASSEGNHRRAFF. CDR3 DNA: TGTGCCAGCAGTGAAGGCAATCACCGACGAGCTTTCTTT.

The chain joins TRBV10-1 to TRBJ2-3; the D is unclear. CDR1 and CDR2 (germline): WNHNN, SYGVQD (reference sequence). CDR3 size: 12 residues. Deletions cut 3 bases from V and 9 bases from J, with 10 bases between. The CDR3 nucleotides are TGCGCCAGCAGTGACCTAGGAATAACGCAGTATTTT. It translates to CASSDLGITQYF.

This chain connects TRBV5-1 to TRBJ1-5, with 7 bases that match TRBD1. V shed 0 bases, J shed 6 bases, and the junction held 3 bases outside the gene matches. This CDR3 region has 14 residues. CDR1 is SGHRS, CDR2 YFSETQ, per germline. The CDR3 protein is CASSLGAGGQPQHF. Written as DNA, the CDR3 is TGCGCCAGCAGCTTGGGGGCAGGGGGTCAGCCCCAGCATTTT.

The chain joins TRBV30 to TRBJ1-6, with D unresolved. The CDR3 runs to 14 residues. Germline V lookup: CDR1 GTSNPN, CDR2 SVGIG (reference sequence). Trimming removed 4 bases from V and 8 bases from J, with 15 bases in between. Here the CDR3 reads CAWNRPATYSPLHF. CDR3 DNA sequence: TGTGCCTGGAACCGACCCGCGACCTATTCACCCCTCCACTTT.